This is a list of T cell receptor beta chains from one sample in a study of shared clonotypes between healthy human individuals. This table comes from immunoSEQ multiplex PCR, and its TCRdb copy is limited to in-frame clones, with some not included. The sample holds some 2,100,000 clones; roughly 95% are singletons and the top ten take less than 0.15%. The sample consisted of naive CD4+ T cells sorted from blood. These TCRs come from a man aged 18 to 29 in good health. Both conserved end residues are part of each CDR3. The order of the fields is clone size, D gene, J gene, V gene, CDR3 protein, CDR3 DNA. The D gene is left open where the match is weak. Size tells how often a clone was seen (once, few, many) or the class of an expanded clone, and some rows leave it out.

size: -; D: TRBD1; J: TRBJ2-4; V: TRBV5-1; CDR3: CASSLDPGGIDIQYF; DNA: TGCGCCAGCAGCTTGGACCCAGGGGGAATAGACATTCAGTACTTC
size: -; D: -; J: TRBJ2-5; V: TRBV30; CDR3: CAWRMRGQETQYF; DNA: TGTGCCTGGAGGATGAGGGGCCAAGAGACCCAGTACTTC
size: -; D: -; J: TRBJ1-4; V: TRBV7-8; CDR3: CASSLPGGKLFF; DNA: TGTGCCAGCAGCTTACCTGGCGGAAAACTGTTTTTT
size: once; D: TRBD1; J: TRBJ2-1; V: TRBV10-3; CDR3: CAISGTGEQFF; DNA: TGTGCCATCAGCGGGACAGGTGAGCAGTTCTTC
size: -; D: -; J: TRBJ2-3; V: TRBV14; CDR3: CASSQVGGSTDTQYF; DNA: TGTGCCAGCAGCCAAGTCGGCGGAAGCACAGATACGCAGTATTTT
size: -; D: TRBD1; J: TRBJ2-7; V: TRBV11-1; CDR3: CASSLGSGTDNEQYF; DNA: TGTGCCAGCAGCTTAGGATCCGGGACAGACAACGAGCAGTACTTC
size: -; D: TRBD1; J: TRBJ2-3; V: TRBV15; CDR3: CATSSWDRGGTDTQYF; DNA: TGTGCCACCAGCTCCTGGGACAGGGGCGGGACAGATACGCAGTATTTT
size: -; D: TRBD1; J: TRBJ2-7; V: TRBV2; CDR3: CASSEGQGDYEQYF; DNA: TGTGCCAGCAGCGAAGGGCAGGGGGACTACGAGCAGTACTTC
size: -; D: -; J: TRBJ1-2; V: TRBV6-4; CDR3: CASVWGTWHGYTF; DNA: TGTGCCAGCGTCTGGGGGACATGGCATGGCTACACCTTC
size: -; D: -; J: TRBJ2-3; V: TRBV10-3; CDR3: CAIGFTTSTDTQYF; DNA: TGTGCCATCGGGTTTACTACGAGCACAGATACGCAGTATTTT
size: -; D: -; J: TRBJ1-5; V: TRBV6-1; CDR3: CASSEGALAGVGQPQHF; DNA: TGTGCCAGCAGTGAAGGGGCCTTGGCAGGGGTAGGCCAGCCCCAGCATTTT
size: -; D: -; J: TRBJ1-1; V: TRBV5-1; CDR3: CASRGQLNTEAFF; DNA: TGCGCCAGCAGAGGACAGTTGAACACTGAAGCTTTCTTT
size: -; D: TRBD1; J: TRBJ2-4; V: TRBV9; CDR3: CASSTGTGAKNIQYF; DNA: TGTGCCAGCAGCACCGGGACAGGGGCCAAAAACATTCAGTACTTC
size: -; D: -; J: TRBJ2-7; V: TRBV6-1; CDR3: CASSEVYPYEQYF; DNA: TGTGCCAGCAGTGAGGTATACCCCTACGAGCAGTACTTC
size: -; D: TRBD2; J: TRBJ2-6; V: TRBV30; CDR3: CASQRGRVNSGANVLTF; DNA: TGTGCCTCTCAGCGGGGGAGGGTTAACTCTGGGGCCAACGTCCTGACTTTC
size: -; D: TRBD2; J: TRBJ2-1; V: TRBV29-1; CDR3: CSGVGLADYNEQFF; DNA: TGCAGCGGGGTAGGACTAGCGGACTACAATGAGCAGTTCTTC
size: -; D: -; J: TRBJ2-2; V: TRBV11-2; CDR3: CASSLRGARDTGELFF; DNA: TGTGCCAGCAGCTTGAGAGGGGCCAGGGACACCGGGGAGCTGTTTTTT
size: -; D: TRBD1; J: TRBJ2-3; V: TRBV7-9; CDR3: CASSFGTGGLTDTQYF; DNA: TGTGCCAGCAGCTTCGGAACAGGGGGACTCACAGATACGCAGTATTTT
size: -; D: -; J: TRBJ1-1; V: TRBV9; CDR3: CASSVRPVNTEAFF; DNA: TGTGCCAGCAGCGTACGCCCGGTTAACACTGAAGCTTTCTTT
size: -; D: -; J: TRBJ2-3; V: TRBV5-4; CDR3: CASSLGARIGDTQYF; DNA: TGTGCCAGCAGCTTGGGGGCCAGAATAGGAGATACGCAGTATTTT
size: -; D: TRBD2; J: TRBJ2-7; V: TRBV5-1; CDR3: CASSLFSGSPYEQYF; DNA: TGCGCCAGCAGCTTGTTCAGCGGGAGTCCCTACGAGCAGTACTTC
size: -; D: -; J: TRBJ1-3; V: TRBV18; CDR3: CASSPASTGVVTIYF; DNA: TGTGCCAGCTCACCAGCCTCGACAGGCGTAGTCACCATATATTTT
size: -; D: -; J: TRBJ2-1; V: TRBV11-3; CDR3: CASSPGTGEQFF; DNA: TGTGCCAGCAGCCCTGGGACCGGTGAGCAGTTCTTC
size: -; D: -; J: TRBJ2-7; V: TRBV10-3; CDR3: CAISGLGYEQYF; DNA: TGTGCCATCAGTGGACTTGGCTACGAGCAGTACTTC
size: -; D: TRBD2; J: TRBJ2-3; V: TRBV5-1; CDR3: CASSQLAGQADTQYF; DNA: TGCGCCAGCAGCCAACTAGCGGGACAGGCAGATACGCAGTATTTT
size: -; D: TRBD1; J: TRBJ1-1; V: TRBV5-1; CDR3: CASSPGQPNTEAFF; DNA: TGCGCCAGCAGCCCGGGACAGCCCAACACTGAAGCTTTCTTT
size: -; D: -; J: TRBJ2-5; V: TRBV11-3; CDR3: CASSLTPVGGAEETQYF; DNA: TGTGCCAGCAGCTTAACGCCCGTGGGCGGAGCTGAAGAGACCCAGTACTTC
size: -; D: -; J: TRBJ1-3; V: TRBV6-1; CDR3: CASNLQGASGNTIYF; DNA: TGTGCCAGCAATCTACAGGGAGCATCCGGAAACACCATATATTTT
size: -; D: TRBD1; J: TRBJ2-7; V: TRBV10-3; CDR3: CAIKPDRVRDEQYF; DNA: TGTGCCATCAAACCCGACAGGGTGCGGGACGAGCAGTACTTC
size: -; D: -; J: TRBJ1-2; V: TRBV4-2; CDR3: CASSREGLGYTF; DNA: TGTGCCAGCAGCCGGGAGGGTCTCGGCTACACCTTC
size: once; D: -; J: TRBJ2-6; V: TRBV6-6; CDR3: CASIGGHSGANVLTF; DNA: TGTGCCAGCATTGGGGGACACTCTGGGGCCAACGTCCTGACTTTC
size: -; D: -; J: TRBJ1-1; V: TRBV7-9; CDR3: CASSFPKADGSKNTEAFF; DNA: TGTGCCAGCAGCTTCCCCAAGGCGGATGGCAGTAAGAACACTGAAGCTTTCTTT
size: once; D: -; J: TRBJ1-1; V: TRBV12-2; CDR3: CASRLLNRRNTEAFF; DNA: TGTGCAAGTCGCTTGCTGAACAGGAGGAACACTGAAGCTTTCTTT
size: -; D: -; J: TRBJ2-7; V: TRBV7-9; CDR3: CASSLESGYLW; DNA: TGTGCCAGCAGCTTAGAGTCTGGGTATCTGTGG
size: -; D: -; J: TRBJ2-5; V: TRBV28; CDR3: CASSSGTPGTQYF; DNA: TGTGCCAGCAGTTCCGGGACTCCGGGGACCCAGTACTTC
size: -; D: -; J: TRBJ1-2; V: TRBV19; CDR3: CASSLTANYGYTF; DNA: TGTGCCAGTAGTTTGACAGCTAACTATGGCTACACCTTC
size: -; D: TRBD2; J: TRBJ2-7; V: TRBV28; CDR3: CASSLGRGGEQYF; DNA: TGTGCCAGCAGTTTGGGGAGGGGAGGCGAGCAGTACTTC
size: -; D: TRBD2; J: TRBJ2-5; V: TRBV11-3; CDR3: CASSLGLAGGREETQYF; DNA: TGTGCCAGCAGCTTAGGGCTAGCGGGGGGCCGGGAAGAGACCCAGTACTTC
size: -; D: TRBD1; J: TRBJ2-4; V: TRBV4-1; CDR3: CASSQPRTGGKNIQYF; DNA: TGCGCCAGCAGCCAACCTCGGACAGGTGGAAAAAACATTCAGTACTTC
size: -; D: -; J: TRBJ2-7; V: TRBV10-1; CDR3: CASSDRPRYEQYF; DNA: TGCGCCAGCAGCGACAGGCCCCGGTACGAGCAGTACTTC
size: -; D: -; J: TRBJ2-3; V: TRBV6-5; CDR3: CASSYSAGTDTQYF; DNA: TGTGCCAGCAGTTACTCGGCTGGCACAGATACGCAGTATTTT
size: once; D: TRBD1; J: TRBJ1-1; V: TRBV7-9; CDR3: CASSRRQGEAFF; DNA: TGTGCCAGCAGCAGACGACAGGGTGAAGCTTTCTTT
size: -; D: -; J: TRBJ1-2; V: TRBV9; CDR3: CASSVDAGSYGYTF; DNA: TGTGCCAGCAGCGTAGATGCGGGGTCCTATGGCTACACCTTC
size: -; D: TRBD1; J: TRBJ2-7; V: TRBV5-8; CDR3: CASSRGGGLNYEQYF; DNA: TGTGCCAGCAGTCGAGGGGGCGGCCTTAACTACGAGCAGTACTTC
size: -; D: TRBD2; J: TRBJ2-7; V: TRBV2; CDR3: CASSNGGSTYEQYF; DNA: TGTGCCAGCAGTAACGGCGGGAGTACGTACGAGCAGTACTTC
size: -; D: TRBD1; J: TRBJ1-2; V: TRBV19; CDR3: CASSMTGDHGYTF; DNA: TGTGCCAGTAGTATGACAGGGGACCATGGCTACACCTTC
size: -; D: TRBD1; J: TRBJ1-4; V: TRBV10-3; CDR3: CAISRQGAGEKLFF; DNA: TGTGCCATCAGCCGACAGGGGGCCGGGGAAAAACTGTTTTTT
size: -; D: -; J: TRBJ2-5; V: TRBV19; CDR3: CASSSLGGTQYF; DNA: TGTGCCAGTAGTAGTCTCGGGGGGACCCAGTACTTC
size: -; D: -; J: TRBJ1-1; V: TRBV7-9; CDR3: CASSFNGNTEAFF; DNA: TGTGCCAGCAGCTTTAACGGGAACACTGAAGCTTTCTTT
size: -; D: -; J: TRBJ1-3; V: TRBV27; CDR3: CASSQNPPGLRSSGNTIYF; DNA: TGTGCCAGCAGTCAGAACCCCCCGGGACTGAGGAGCTCTGGAAACACCATATATTTT
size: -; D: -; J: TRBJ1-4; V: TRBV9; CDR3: CASSVEPESEKLFF; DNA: TGTGCCAGCAGCGTAGAACCGGAAAGTGAAAAACTGTTTTTT
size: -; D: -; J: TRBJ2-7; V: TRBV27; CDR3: CASSSPAGASDEQYF; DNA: TGTGCCAGCAGTTCCCCGGCAGGGGCGAGTGACGAGCAGTACTTC
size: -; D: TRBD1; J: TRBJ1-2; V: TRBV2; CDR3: CASTEGTANYGYTF; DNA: TGTGCCAGCACTGAAGGGACAGCAAACTATGGCTACACCTTC
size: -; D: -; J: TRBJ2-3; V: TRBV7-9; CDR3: CASSIGLSDTQYF; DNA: TGTGCCAGCAGCATCGGACTTTCAGATACGCAGTATTTT
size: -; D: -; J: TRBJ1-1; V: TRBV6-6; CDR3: CASKSQGNTEAFF; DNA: TGTGCCAGCAAGTCACAGGGGAACACTGAAGCTTTCTTT